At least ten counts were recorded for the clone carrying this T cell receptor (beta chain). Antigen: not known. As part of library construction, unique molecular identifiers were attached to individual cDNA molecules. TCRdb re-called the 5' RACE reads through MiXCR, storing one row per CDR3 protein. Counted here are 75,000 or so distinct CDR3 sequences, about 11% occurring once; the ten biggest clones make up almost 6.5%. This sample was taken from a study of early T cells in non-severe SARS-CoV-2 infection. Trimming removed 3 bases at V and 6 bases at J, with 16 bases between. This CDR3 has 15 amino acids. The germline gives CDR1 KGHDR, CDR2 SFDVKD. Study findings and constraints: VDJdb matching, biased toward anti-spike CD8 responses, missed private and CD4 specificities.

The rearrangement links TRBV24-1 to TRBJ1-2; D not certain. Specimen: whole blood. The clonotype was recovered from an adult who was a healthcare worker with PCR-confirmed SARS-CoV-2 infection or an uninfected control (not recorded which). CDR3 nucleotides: TGTGCCACCAGTGATCCCGCGAACTTGACAAATGGCTACACCTTC. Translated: CATSDPANLTNGYTF.